This section outlines one TCR beta chain sequence together with its context. The data belong to a study of cytomegalovirus exposure and HLA in healthy donors. A multiplex PCR was run with 60 Vbeta primers and 13 Jbeta primers. TCRdb's table, derived via immunoSEQ multiplex PCR, lists solely in-frame clones and lacks some. The table lists some 120,000 clones, roughly 70% of them singletons. The sequenced material came from PBMCs. The source of this sequence is a woman in her thirties or forties in good health and CMV-seropositive.

The CDR3 loop is CASSSRQRGYTF. CDR3 DNA: TGTGCCAGCAGCTCCCGACAAAGAGGCTACACCTTC. The chain has TRBV7-2 and TRBJ1-2; no clear D gene. CDR1 is SGHTA, CDR2 FQGNSA, per germline. The CDR3 runs to 12 residues. V lost 4 bases and J lost 8, with 11 bases in between.